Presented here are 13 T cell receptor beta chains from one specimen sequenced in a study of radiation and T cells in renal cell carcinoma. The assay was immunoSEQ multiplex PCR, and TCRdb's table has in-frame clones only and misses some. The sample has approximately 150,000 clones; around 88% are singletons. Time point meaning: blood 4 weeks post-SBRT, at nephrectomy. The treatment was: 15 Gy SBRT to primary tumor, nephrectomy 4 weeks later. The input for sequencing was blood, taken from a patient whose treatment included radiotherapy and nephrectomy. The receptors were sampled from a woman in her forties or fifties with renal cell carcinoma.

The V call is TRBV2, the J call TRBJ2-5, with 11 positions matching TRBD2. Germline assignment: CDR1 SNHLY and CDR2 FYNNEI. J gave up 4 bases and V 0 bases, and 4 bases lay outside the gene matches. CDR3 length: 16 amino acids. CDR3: CASSEASGGAVETQYF. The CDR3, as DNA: TGTGCCAGCAGTGAAGCTAGCGGGGGGGCCGTAGAGACCCAGTACTTC. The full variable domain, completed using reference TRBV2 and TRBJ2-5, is EPEVTQTPSHQVTQMGQEVILRCVPISNHLYFYWYRQILGQKVEFLVSFYNNEISEKSEIFDDQFSVERPDGSNFTLKIRSTKLEDSAMYFCASSEASGGAVETQYFGPGTRLLVL.

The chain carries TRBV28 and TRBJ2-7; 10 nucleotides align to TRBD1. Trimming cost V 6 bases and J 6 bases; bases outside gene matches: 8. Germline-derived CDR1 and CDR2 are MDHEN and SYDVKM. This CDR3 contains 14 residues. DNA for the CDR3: TGTGCCAGCAGAGAAGGACAGGGGGTGGTCGAGCAGTACTTC. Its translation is CASREGQGVVEQYF.

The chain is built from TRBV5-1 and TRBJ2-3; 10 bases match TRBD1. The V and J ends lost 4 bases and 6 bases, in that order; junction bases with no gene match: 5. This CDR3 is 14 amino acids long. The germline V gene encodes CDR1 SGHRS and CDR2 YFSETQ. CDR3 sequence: CASSPDRGRDTQYF. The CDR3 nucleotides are TGCGCCAGCAGCCCCGACAGGGGGCGGGATACGCAGTATTTT.

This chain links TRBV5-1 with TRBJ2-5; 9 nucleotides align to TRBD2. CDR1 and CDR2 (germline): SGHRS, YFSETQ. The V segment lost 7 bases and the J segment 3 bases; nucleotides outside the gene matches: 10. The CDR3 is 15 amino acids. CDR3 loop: CASHRAGGEEETQYF. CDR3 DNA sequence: TGCGCCAGCCATAGAGCGGGGGGCGAAGAAGAGACCCAGTACTTC.

The CDR3 loop is CASRSSDPENIQYF. The DNA for the CDR3 is TGTGCCAGCAGATCCTCTGACCCTGAGAACATTCAGTACTTC. This sequence joins TRBV6-5 and TRBJ2-4; no reliable D call. The ends were cut back, 6 bases at V and 7 bases at J, with 16 bases in the middle. Per germline, CDR1 MNHEY and CDR2 SVGAGI. This CDR3 has 14 residues.

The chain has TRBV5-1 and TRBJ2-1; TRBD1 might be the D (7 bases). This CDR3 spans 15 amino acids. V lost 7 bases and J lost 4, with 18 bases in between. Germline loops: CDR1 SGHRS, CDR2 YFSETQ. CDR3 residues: CASYGGGGEYNEQFF. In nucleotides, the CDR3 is TGCGCCAGCTACGGAGGGGGCGGGGAATACAATGAGCAGTTCTTC.

CDR3: CASSQRNDRGLAGSSYEQYF. Here the CDR3 DNA reads TGCGCCAGCAGCCAACGAAATGACAGGGGGCTAGCGGGGTCCTCCTACGAGCAGTACTTC. The V call is TRBV4-3, the J call TRBJ2-7; D possibly corresponds to TRBD1 (10 bases). This CDR3 contains 20 residues. The germline CDR1 and CDR2 sequences are LGHNA and YSLEER. Trimming cost V 2 bases and J 0 bases, with 26 bases left between them.

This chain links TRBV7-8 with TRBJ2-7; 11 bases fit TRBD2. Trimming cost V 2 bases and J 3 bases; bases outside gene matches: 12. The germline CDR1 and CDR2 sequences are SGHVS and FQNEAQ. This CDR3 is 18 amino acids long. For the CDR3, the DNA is TGTGCCAGCAGCTTAAATGCCCTAGCGGGGGGACCCTACTACGAGCAGTACTTC. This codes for CASSLNALAGGPYYEQYF.

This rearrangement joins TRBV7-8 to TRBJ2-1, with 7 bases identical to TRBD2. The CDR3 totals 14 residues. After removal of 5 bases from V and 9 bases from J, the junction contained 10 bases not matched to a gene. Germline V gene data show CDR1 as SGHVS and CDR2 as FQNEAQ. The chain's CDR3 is CASSRIWGGGEQFF. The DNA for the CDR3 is TGTGCCAGCAGCCGCATTTGGGGGGGAGGTGAGCAGTTCTTC.

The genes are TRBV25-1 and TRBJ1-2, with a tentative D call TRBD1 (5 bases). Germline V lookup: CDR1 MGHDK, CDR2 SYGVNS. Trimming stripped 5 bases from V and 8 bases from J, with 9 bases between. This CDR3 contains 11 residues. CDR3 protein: CASSRGGGYTF. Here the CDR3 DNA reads TGTGCCAGCAGTAGGGGTGGAGGCTACACCTTC.

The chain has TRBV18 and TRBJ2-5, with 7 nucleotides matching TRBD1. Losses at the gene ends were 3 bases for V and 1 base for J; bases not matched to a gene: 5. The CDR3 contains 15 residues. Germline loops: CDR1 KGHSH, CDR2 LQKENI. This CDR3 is CASSPRTGGQETQYF. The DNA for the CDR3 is TGTGCCAGCTCACCGCGGACAGGCGGCCAAGAGACCCAGTACTTC.

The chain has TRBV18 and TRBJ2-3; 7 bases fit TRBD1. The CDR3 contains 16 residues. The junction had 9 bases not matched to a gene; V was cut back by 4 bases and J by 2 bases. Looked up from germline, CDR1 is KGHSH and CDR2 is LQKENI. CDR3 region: CASSRDSPLLTDTQYF. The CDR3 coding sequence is TGTGCCAGCTCACGGGACAGCCCATTACTCACAGATACGCAGTATTTT.

CDR3 sequence (DNA): TGTGCCAGCAGGGGGGTTGAGACCCAGTACTTC. This codes for CASRGVETQYF. The genes are TRBV6-1 and TRBJ2-5, with D perhaps assigned TRBD1 or TRBD2 (5 bases each). The CDR3 spans 11 residues. Germline V lookup: CDR1 MNHNS, CDR2 SASEGT. The ends were cut back, 6 bases at V and 5 bases at J, with 7 bases in the middle.